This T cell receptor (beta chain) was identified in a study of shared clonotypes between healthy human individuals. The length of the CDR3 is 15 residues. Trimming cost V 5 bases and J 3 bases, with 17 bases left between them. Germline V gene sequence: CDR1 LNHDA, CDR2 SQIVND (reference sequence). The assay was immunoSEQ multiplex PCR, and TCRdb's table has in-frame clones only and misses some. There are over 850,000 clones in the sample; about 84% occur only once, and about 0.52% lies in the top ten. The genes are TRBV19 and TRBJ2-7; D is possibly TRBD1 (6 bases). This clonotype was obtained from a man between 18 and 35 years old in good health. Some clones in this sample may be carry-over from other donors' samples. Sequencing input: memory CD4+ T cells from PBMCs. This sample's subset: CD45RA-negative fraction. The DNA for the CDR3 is TGTGCCAGTAGTGGGGGCCCACCACCCTTCTACGAGCAGTACTTC. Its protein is CASSGGPPPFYEQYF.